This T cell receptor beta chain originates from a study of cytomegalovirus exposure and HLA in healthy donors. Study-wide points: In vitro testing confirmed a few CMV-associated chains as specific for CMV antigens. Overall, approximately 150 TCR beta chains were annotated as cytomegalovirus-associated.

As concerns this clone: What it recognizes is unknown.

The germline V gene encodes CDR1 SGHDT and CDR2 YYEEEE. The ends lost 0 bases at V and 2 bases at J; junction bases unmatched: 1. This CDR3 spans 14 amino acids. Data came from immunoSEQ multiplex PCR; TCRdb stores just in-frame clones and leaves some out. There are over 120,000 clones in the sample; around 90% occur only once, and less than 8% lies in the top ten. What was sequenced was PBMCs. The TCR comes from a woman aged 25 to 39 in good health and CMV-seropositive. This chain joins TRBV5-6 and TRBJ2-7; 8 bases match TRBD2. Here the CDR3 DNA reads TGTGCCAGCAGCTTGGACGGGGGGGCCTACGAGCAGTACTTC. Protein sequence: CASSLDGGAYEQYF. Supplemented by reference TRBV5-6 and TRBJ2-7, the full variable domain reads DAGVTQSPTHLIKTRGQQVTLRCSPKSGHDTVSWYQQALGQGPQFIFQYYEEEERQRGNFPDRFSGHQFPNYSSELNVNALLLGDSALYLCASSLDGGAYEQYFGPGTRLTVT.